This T cell receptor (beta chain) was obtained from a study of control samples from healthy donors and cancer patients (dated by TCRdb to about 2020). Receptor amplification or capture employed the immunoSEQ multiplex PCR assay. TCRdb holds this immuneACCESS table with in-frame rearrangements only. Some clones are missing; in checked studies, unresolved V genes explain under half, and the rest has no known cause. For this sample there are 91,000 or so clones; roughly nine tenths appear just once. The ten largest clones capture around 0.9% of the sample. Details on this clone: Its antigen is currently not known. Nothing much larger sits one base from this clone, and base qualities are not available.

CDR1 and CDR2 (KGHSH, LQKENI) derive from the germline V gene. The CDR3 starts with the cysteine, ends with the phenylalanine, and has 14 residues. This entry keeps only the CDR3 DNA: 42 bases, framed from base 1. V drops 4 bases and J drops 9 bases, leaving 13 bases in between. This clonotype was obtained from a woman in her 30s in good health. Input material: blood. Recombination linked TRBV18 to TRBJ1-6; 6 matching bases give a weak D call of TRBD1. The sequence in DNA is TGTGCCAGCTCACAACAGGGTGGCGGTTCACCCCTCCACTTT. Translated, it gives CASSQQGGGSPLHF.